Listed here are 32 T cell receptor beta chains from one sample, sequenced in a study of blood T cell repertoires in COVID-19. Libraries were prepared by immunoSEQ multiplex PCR; TCRdb keeps only in-frame clonotypes and omits some of them. The profile shows some 62,000 clones, around 80% of them singletons. Sequenced material: peripheral blood. All receptors derive from a man in his 60s with COVID-19, enrolled during active disease.

The chain has TRBV2 and TRBJ2-7; no clear D gene. The CDR3 is 12 amino acids. The germline gives CDR1 SNHLY, CDR2 FYNNEI. V lost 6 bases and J lost 3, with 9 bases in between. The CDR3 here is CASSREVYEQYF. The CDR3 bases are TGTGCCAGCAGCCGCGAGGTCTACGAGCAGTACTTC.

The V gene is TRBV11-2, the J gene TRBJ2-1; D call uncertain. CDR3 size: 11 residues. CDR1 and CDR2 from the germline V gene are SGHAT and FQNNGV. Between the trimmed V and J ends, which lost 7 bases and 6 bases, there was a span of 7 bases. In nucleotides, the CDR3 is TGTGCCAGCACCACATTCAATGAGCAGTTCTTC. Translating gives CASTTFNEQFF.

This chain joins TRBV24-1 and TRBJ1-2; 7 nucleotides agree with TRBD1. This CDR3 is built from 13 residues. The germline gives CDR1 KGHDR, CDR2 SFDVKD. J lost 7 bases, V lost 2 bases, and 3 bases had no gene match. CDR3 nucleotide sequence: TGTGCCACCAGTGATTGGCAGGGGGGTGGCTACACCTTC. This codes for CATSDWQGGGYTF.

This clone has a single count. This sequence joins TRBV2 and TRBJ2-2, with D possibly TRBD2 on 5 matching bases. The CDR3 is made up of 16 amino acids. Germline V gene data show CDR1 as SNHLY and CDR2 as FYNNEI. Between the trimmed V and J ends, which lost 4 bases and 7 bases, there was a span of 19 bases. The CDR3 sequence: CASSVPSVVLGGELFF. The DNA for the CDR3 is TGTGCCAGCAGTGTCCCCTCAGTGGTACTAGGCGGGGAGCTGTTTTTT. Looking up the rest from reference TRBV2 and TRBJ2-2 gives the full variable domain: EPEVTQTPSHQVTQMGQEVILRCVPISNHLYFYWYRQILGQKVEFLVSFYNNEISEKSEIFDDQFSVERPDGSNFTLKIRSTKLEDSAMYFCASSVPSVVLGGELFFGEGSRLTVL.

The chain carries TRBV7-7 and TRBJ2-3; 16 bases fit TRBD2. CDR1 and CDR2 from the germline V gene are SSHAT and FNYEAQ (reference sequence). With V trimmed by 4 bases and J by 2 bases, 3 bases remained unmatched. The length of the CDR3 is 17 residues. The CDR3 bases are TGTGCCAGCAGCTCGGGACTAGCGGGAGGGCCCACAGATACGCAGTATTTT. Amino acid sequence: CASSSGLAGGPTDTQYF. Together with reference TRBV7-7 and TRBJ2-3, the CDR3 gives the full variable domain: GAGVSQSPRYKVTKRGQDVTLRCDPISSHATLYWYQQALGQGPEFLTYFNYEAQPDKSGLPSDRFSAERPEGSISTLTIQRTEQRDSAMYRCASSSGLAGGPTDTQYFGPGTRLTVL.

The genes are TRBV3-1 (or the pseudogene TRBV3-2) and TRBJ1-5, with 9 bases fitting TRBD1. Germline trimming cut 1 base from V and 5 bases from J; bases unmatched to any gene: 3. Germline V CDR1 and CDR2: LGHDT, YNNKEL (reference sequence). The CDR3 spans 15 residues. This CDR3 reads CASSQGWTGDQPQHF. The CDR3 DNA is TGTGCCAGCAGCCAAGGGTGGACAGGGGATCAGCCCCAGCATTTT.

This clone was observed once. DNA for the CDR3: TGTGCCAGCAGCTTAATGACAGAAGAGACCCAGTACTTC. Translation gives CASSLMTEETQYF. The chain is built from TRBV11-3 and TRBJ2-5; D might be TRBD1 (5 bases). V was trimmed by 2 bases and J by 3 bases, leaving 7 bases between them. Germline lookup yields CDR1 SGHNT and CDR2 YENEEA. This CDR3 has 13 residues. Variable domain in full (rest from reference TRBV11-3 and TRBJ2-5): EAGVVQSPRYKIIEKKQPVAFWCNPISGHNTLYWYLQNLGQGPELLIRYENEEAVDDSQLPKDRFSAERLKGVDSTLKIQPAELGDSAVYLCASSLMTEETQYFGPGTRLLVL.

The table lists this clone with a few counts. V and J are TRBV4-1 and TRBJ2-7; TRBD1 agrees at 7 bases. Trimming cost V 3 bases and J 3 bases; bases outside gene matches: 5. Germline values: CDR1 MGHRA, CDR2 YSYEKL. The CDR3 length is 14 residues. CDR3 coding DNA: TGCGCCAGCAGCCAGCCGGGACAGCACTACGAGCAGTACTTC. It is translated as CASSQPGQHYEQYF.

The DNA for the CDR3 is TGCAGCGTTGAGGAGGGGCTAGGGACTGAAGCTTTCTTT. Translation gives CSVEEGLGTEAFF. The chain couples TRBV29-1 to TRBJ1-1, with D perhaps TRBD1 (5 bases). The CDR3 length is 13 residues. Germline V gene data show CDR1 as SQVTM and CDR2 as ANQGSEA. V shed 3 bases and J shed 5 bases, with 13 bases lying between them.

J is TRBJ2-1 and V is TRBV24-1; D is possibly TRBD1 (5 bases). The V end lost 9 bases, the J end lost 4 bases, and 21 bases lay between the germline ends. Germline-derived CDR1 and CDR2 are KGHDR and SFDVKD. The CDR3 runs 16 residues. The CDR3 nucleotides are TGTGCCACCTCGGACAATTCAAATGGGCTATACAATGAGCAGTTCTTC. Residues: CATSDNSNGLYNEQFF.

The chain recombines TRBV11-3 with TRBJ2-5; D may be TRBD2 (5 bases). V was trimmed by 1 base and J by 5 bases, leaving 17 bases between them. Germline V gene data show CDR1 as SGHNT and CDR2 as YENEEA. The CDR3 runs 16 residues. Written as DNA, the CDR3 is TGTGCCAGCAGCTTAGGCGTCGGAGGTATGGGGGAGACCCAGTACTTC. Its protein product is CASSLGVGGMGETQYF.

The chain links TRBV3-1 (or the pseudogene TRBV3-2) to TRBJ1-2; D perhaps matches TRBD1 (6 bases). The V end lost 6 bases, the J end lost 5 bases, and 16 bases lay between the germline ends. CDR3 size: 14 residues. The V gene's germline CDR1 is LGHDT and CDR2 YNNKEL (reference sequence). Here the CDR3 DNA reads TGTGCCAGCAGTGAGGGGGAGCAAGGATATGGCTACACCTTC. Translated, it gives CASSEGEQGYGYTF.

The gene calls are TRBV3-1 (or the pseudogene TRBV3-2) and TRBJ1-3; D unclear. Germline V gives CDR1 LGHDT, CDR2 YNNKEL (reference sequence). The CDR3 length is 14 residues. Trimming removed 4 bases at V and 8 bases at J, with 15 bases between. The CDR3 DNA sequence: TGTGCCAGCAGCCGCGCCCTTCGCGAGGACACCATATATTTT. Translation gives CASSRALREDTIYF.

The chain has TRBV24-1 and TRBJ2-2, with D tentatively TRBD2 (5 bases). CDR3 length: 15 amino acids. Between the trimmed V and J ends, which lost 6 bases and 5 bases, there was a span of 15 bases. CDR1 is KGHDR, CDR2 SFDVKD, per germline. CDR3 DNA: TGTGCCACCAGTCTATCGGGGTCGGTGACCGGGGAGCTGTTTTTT. It is translated as CATSLSGSVTGELFF.

The chain links TRBV5-1 to TRBJ2-5; 7 bases fit TRBD2. Germline trimming cut 9 bases from V and 7 bases from J; bases unmatched to any gene: 12. This CDR3 spans 13 amino acids. CDR1 SGHRS and CDR2 YFSETQ come from the germline V gene. The CDR3 reads CATREASDGTQYF. CDR3 coding DNA: TGCGCCACCCGGGAGGCCTCCGACGGGACCCAGTACTTC. Full variable domain (missing parts from reference TRBV5-1 and TRBJ2-5): KAGVTQTPRYLIKTRGQQVTLSCSPISGHRSVSWYQQTPGQGLQFLFEYFSETQRNKGNFPGRFSGRQFSNSRSEMNVSTLELGDSALYLCATREASDGTQYFGPGTRLLVL.

CDR3 DNA sequence: TGTGCCAGCAGCGGCGGCCTCCCCACAGATACGCAGTATTTT. Translating gives CASSGGLPTDTQYF. This chain joins TRBV5-6 and TRBJ2-3; D not certain. V was clipped by 4 bases and J by 2 bases, with 11 bases between them. Germline CDR1 SGHDT, CDR2 YYEEEE. The CDR3 has 14 residues.

This chain links TRBV28 with TRBJ1-3; D not resolved. The CDR3 loop spans 16 amino acids. Germline V lookup: CDR1 MDHEN, CDR2 SYDVKM. V lost 5 bases and J 2 bases, leaving 16 bases between the germline ends. The CDR3 DNA reads as TGTGCCAGCAGTCATGGCCGACTAACAACTGGAAACACCATATATTTT. This encodes CASSHGRLTTGNTIYF.

This sequence joins TRBV30 and TRBJ1-6, with D uncertain. Germline V gene lookup returns CDR1 GTSNPN and CDR2 SVGIG (reference sequence). The CDR3 totals 13 residues. V was cut by 2 bases and J by 9 bases, with 11 bases left in between. The chain's CDR3 is CAWSPTRGSPLHF. The CDR3 DNA sequence: TGTGCCTGGAGTCCAACCCGGGGTTCACCCCTCCACTTT.

V usage is TRBV19 and J usage is TRBJ1-1, with 9 bases lining up with TRBD1. V was pared by 5 bases and J by 4 bases, with 11 bases of the junction left unmatched. The germline V gene encodes CDR1 LNHDA and CDR2 SQIVND (reference sequence). The CDR3 has 16 amino acids. CDR3 in DNA: TGTGCCAGTAGTCCTCAACCCGGACAGGGGAGCACTGAAGCTTTCTTT. Protein: CASSPQPGQGSTEAFF.

V is TRBV30 and J is TRBJ1-1; D is perhaps TRBD1 (5 bases). CDR3 length equals 12 residues. CDR1 and CDR2 (germline): GTSNPN, SVGIG (reference sequence). V dropped 1 base and J dropped 6 bases, with 9 bases sitting between them. The CDR3 loop reads CAWSATDPEAFF. CDR3 DNA sequence: TGTGCCTGGAGTGCGACAGATCCTGAAGCTTTCTTT. The complete variable domain, with remaining parts taken from reference TRBV30 and TRBJ1-1, reads SQTIHQWPATLVQPVGSPLSLECTVEGTSNPNLYWYRQAAGRGLQLLFYSVGIGQISSEVPQNLSASRPQDRQFILSSKKLLLSDSGFYLCAWSATDPEAFFGQGTRLTVV.

This chain links TRBV5-1 with TRBJ1-1; 7 nucleotides match TRBD1. The CDR3 totals 16 residues. V lost 3 bases and J lost 1; bases outside the gene matches: 9. The germline CDR1 and CDR2 sequences are SGHRS and YFSETQ. In DNA form, the CDR3 reads TGCGCCAGCAGCTCGCTAATGACAGGGCAGAACACTGAAGCTTTCTTT. Protein product: CASSSLMTGQNTEAFF.

This sequence joins TRBV19 and TRBJ2-5; weak D call: TRBD1 (6 bases). V was cut by 11 bases and J by 5 bases, with 15 bases left in between. The CDR3 length is 12 residues. Germline CDR1 is LNHDA and CDR2 is SQIVND (reference sequence). The CDR3 loop reads CAVGRGRETQYF. CDR3 sequence (DNA): TGTGCCGTCGGCAGGGGCAGGGAGACCCAGTACTTC.

CDR3 nucleotide sequence: TGTGCCAGCAGTGACCCAACAGGGGCAGATACGCAGTATTTT. Amino acids: CASSDPTGADTQYF. V usage is TRBV6-1 and J usage is TRBJ2-3, with 7 bases aligning to TRBD1. This CDR3 has 14 amino acids. In germline, CDR1 is MNHNS, CDR2 SASEGT. V shed 3 bases, J shed 4 bases, and the junction held 4 bases outside the gene matches.

V usage is TRBV3-1 (or the pseudogene TRBV3-2) and J usage is TRBJ1-2; D is perhaps TRBD1 (5 bases). The V end lost 0 bases, the J end lost 2 bases, and 7 bases lay between the germline ends. CDR1 is LGHDT and CDR2 is YNNKEL in the germline V gene (reference sequence). This CDR3 is 14 amino acids long. This CDR3 is CASSQEGGNYGYTF. CDR3 DNA sequence: TGTGCCAGCAGCCAAGAGGGGGGAAACTATGGCTACACCTTC.

J is TRBJ2-5 and V is TRBV7-3; possibly TRBD1 for D (5 bases). V lost 4 bases, J lost 1 base, and 10 bases lay in between. This CDR3 has 14 amino acids. Germline CDR1 SGHTA, CDR2 FQGTGA. Here the CDR3 reads CASSSGNPQETQYF. The CDR3 DNA sequence: TGTGCCAGCAGCTCAGGGAACCCCCAAGAGACCCAGTACTTC.

The CDR3 nucleotides read TGTGCCACCATGGAAGCGGGGCGGGATACGCAGTATTTT. This gives the protein CATMEAGRDTQYF. The rearrangement uses TRBV24-1 and TRBJ2-3; 7 bases match TRBD2. With V trimmed by 8 bases and J by 6 bases, 7 bases remained unmatched. The CDR3 contains 13 residues. CDR1 KGHDR and CDR2 SFDVKD come from the germline V gene.

The chain is built from TRBV4-1 and TRBJ2-1; 12 nucleotides align to TRBD1. Germline CDR1 is MGHRA and CDR2 is YSYEKL. V lost 4 bases and J lost 6; bases outside the gene matches: 7. CDR3 size: 16 residues. CDR3 loop: CASSPAGQGASNEQFF. The CDR3 nucleotides read TGCGCCAGCAGCCCCGCGGGACAGGGGGCCTCCAATGAGCAGTTCTTC.

The chain recombines TRBV9 with TRBJ2-5; weak D call: TRBD2 (7 bases). Germline CDR1 is SGDLS and CDR2 is YYNGEE. Trimming stripped 4 bases from V and 1 base from J, with 14 bases between. The CDR3 is made up of 15 amino acids. The CDR3 DNA follows: TGTGCCAGCAGCCCCCAAGGGGGGGCCCAAGAGACCCAGTACTTC. This translates into CASSPQGGAQETQYF. The full variable domain, rest sourced from reference TRBV9 and TRBJ2-5, is DSGVTQTPKHLITATGQRVTLRCSPRSGDLSVYWYQQSLDQGLQFLIQYYNGEERAKGNILERFSAQQFPDLHSELNLSSLELGDSALYFCASSPQGGAQETQYFGPGTRLLVL.

This chain connects TRBV24-1 to TRBJ1-1; 10 bases line up with TRBD1. J lost 10 bases, V lost 4 bases, and 8 bases had no gene match. There are 14 residues in the CDR3. Germline V gives CDR1 KGHDR, CDR2 SFDVKD. The CDR3 nucleotides are TGTGCCACCAGTGAGTCCGGGACAGGGGATGGAGCTTTCTTT. Its protein is CATSESGTGDGAFF.

The chain has TRBV10-2 and TRBJ2-5, with 7 bases identical to TRBD2. Germline V gene data show CDR1 as WSHSY and CDR2 as SAAADI. J gave up 5 bases and V 10 bases, and 10 bases lay outside the gene matches. CDR3 length: 13 amino acids. The CDR3: CATLRGRGETQYF. In DNA, the CDR3 is TGCGCCACCTTACGCGGGAGAGGTGAGACCCAGTACTTC.

Concerning this clone itself: One end of the junction varies from germline; a read error may be responsible. The chain has TRBV2 and TRBJ1-2; a possible D gene is TRBD1 (6 bases). The CDR3 is 12 residues long. Germline CDR1 reads SNHLY; CDR2 reads FYNNEI. The CDR3 region has the DNA TGTGCCAGCAGAGAAGGACAGCATGGCTACACCTTC. As protein: CASREGQHGYTF.

The J gene is TRBJ2-3, the V gene TRBV2; D is possibly TRBD2 (5 bases). Trimming stripped 6 bases from V and 4 bases from J, with 11 bases between. Germline loops: CDR1 SNHLY, CDR2 FYNNEI. The CDR3 contains 13 residues. The CDR3 here is CASRRVESDTQYF. CDR3 bases: TGTGCCAGCAGGCGGGTAGAGTCAGATACGCAGTATTTT.